The rows below give T cell receptor beta chains drawn from one sample of a study of radiotherapy plus CTLA-4 blockade in lung cancer. TCRdb keeps only in-frame clones here, not all; method: immunoSEQ multiplex PCR. The sample yields 75,000 or so clones, roughly 78% seen once. The input for sequencing was peripheral blood, taken from a patient treated with radiotherapy plus ipilimumab. These receptors all come from a human donor with non-small cell lung cancer who had a complete response to radiotherapy plus ipilimumab. CDR3s include the opening cysteine and the closing phenylalanine or tryptophan. A D gene is named only where the DNA matches it firmly. Size is omitted from some rows. Given values are once, few, many or a class for expanded clones.

d_call	v_call	clone_size	j_call	cdr3_aa	cdr3_nt
.	TRBV14	.	TRBJ1-2	CASSQEPYGYTF	TGTGCCAGCAGCCAAGAGCCATATGGCTACACCTTC
.	TRBV18	.	TRBJ2-5	CASSPEGWLAFETQYF	TGTGCCAGCTCACCAGAAGGGTGGCTAGCTTTTGAGACCCAGTACTTC
.	TRBV4-1	.	TRBJ1-1	CASSQEGRDEAFF	TGCGCCAGCAGCCAAGAAGGCAGGGACGAAGCTTTCTTT
.	TRBV5-6	.	TRBJ2-4	CASSFLVAVDIQYF	TGTGCCAGCAGCTTCTTGGTAGCGGTTGACATTCAGTACTTC
TRBD1	TRBV28	few	TRBJ2-7	CASSSPGQVYEQYF	TGTGCCAGCAGTTCTCCGGGACAGGTCTACGAGCAGTACTTC
TRBD1	TRBV2	.	TRBJ2-1	CASRTGGLFYDEQFF	TGTGCCAGCAGAACAGGGGGCCTCTTTTATGATGAGCAGTTCTTC
.	TRBV18	.	TRBJ1-1	CASSPGRVTEAFF	TGTGCCAGCTCACCGGGGAGGGTTACTGAAGCTTTCTTT
TRBD2	TRBV6-1	.	TRBJ2-1	CASSVTSGRGNEQFF	TGTGCCAGCAGTGTTACTAGCGGGAGGGGGAATGAGCAGTTCTTC
.	TRBV7-9	once	TRBJ1-5	CASSPTGARGVSNQPQHF	TGTGCCAGCAGTCCGACCGGGGCTCGGGGAGTGAGCAATCAGCCCCAGCATTTT
.	TRBV27	.	TRBJ1-1	CASSFLGPTPYTEAFF	TGTGCCAGCAGCTTCTTAGGACCGACCCCGTACACTGAAGCTTTCTTT
TRBD1	TRBV7-2	.	TRBJ2-7	CASSSGGVEQYF	TGTGCCAGCAGTTCAGGGGGCGTCGAGCAGTACTTC
TRBD2	TRBV30	.	TRBJ2-6	CAYTSGTPSGANVLTF	TGTGCCTACACCAGCGGGACGCCCTCTGGGGCCAACGTCCTGACTTTC
TRBD1	TRBV30	.	TRBJ1-2	CAWSSYRGRNYGYTF	TGTGCCTGGAGTTCGTACAGGGGGCGTAACTATGGCTACACCTTC
.	TRBV11-2	.	TRBJ2-3	CASSGGYTDTQYF	TGTGCCAGCAGCGGGGGGTACACAGATACGCAGTATTTT
.	TRBV7-2	.	TRBJ1-5	CASSLQGHSNQPQHF	TGTGCCAGCAGCCTCCAGGGTCATAGCAATCAGCCCCAGCATTTT
TRBD1	TRBV4-1	.	TRBJ1-1	CASSQGSRGLYTEAFF	TGCGCCAGCAGCCAAGGCAGCAGGGGGCTCTACACTGAAGCTTTCTTT
.	TRBV30	.	TRBJ1-6	CAGFRGGNYNSPLHF	TGTGCCGGATTTAGGGGAGGAAACTATAATTCACCCCTCCACTTT
.	TRBV6-1	few	TRBJ2-2	CASSDWGGGIWAGELFF	TGTGCCAGCAGTGATTGGGGAGGGGGAATATGGGCCGGGGAGCTGTTTTTT
.	TRBV19	few	TRBJ1-4	CASSPGGTTTNEKLFF	TGTGCCAGTAGTCCCGGAGGGACAACAACTAATGAAAAACTGTTTTTT
TRBD1	TRBV9	.	TRBJ1-2	CASSGTGGGYGYTF	TGTGCCAGCAGCGGCACAGGGGGCGGCTATGGCTACACCTTC
.	TRBV6-6	few	TRBJ1-3	CASTTPSSGNTIYF	TGTGCCAGCACCACACCGAGCTCTGGAAACACCATATATTTT
.	TRBV5-1	.	TRBJ2-2	CASSLGDRNTGELFF	TGCGCCAGCAGCTTGGGAGACAGGAACACCGGGGAGCTGTTTTTT
TRBD2	TRBV28	.	TRBJ2-1	CASSLAGGTYNEQFF	TGTGCCAGCAGTTTAGCGGGGGGAACCTACAATGAGCAGTTCTTC
.	TRBV6-1	.	TRBJ1-5	CASTQTVGLPQHF	TGTGCCAGCACCCAGACAGTCGGGCTGCCCCAGCATTTT
.	TRBV4-3	.	TRBJ1-1	CASSQDRLTNTEAFF	TGCGCCAGCAGCCAAGATCGTCTTACGAACACTGAAGCTTTCTTT
TRBD1	TRBV28	few	TRBJ2-5	CASSQGTGGKETQYF	TGTGCCAGCAGCCAAGGGACAGGGGGCAAGGAGACCCAGTACTTC
TRBD1	TRBV7-8	.	TRBJ2-1	CASSPRDRGYNEQFF	TGTGCCAGCAGCCCACGGGACAGGGGCTACAATGAGCAGTTCTTC
TRBD2	TRBV19	.	TRBJ2-1	CASRPGASTTFSGRSLNEQFF	TGTGCCAGTAGGCCCGGGGCTTCAACCACCTTTAGCGGGAGAAGTTTGAATGAGCAGTTCTTC
.	TRBV6-5	.	TRBJ2-1	CASVARGAYNEQFF	TGTGCCAGCGTAGCCAGGGGTGCCTACAATGAGCAGTTCTTC
.	TRBV19	few	TRBJ1-6	CASSLAGTSDNSPLHF	TGTGCCAGTAGTTTGGCCGGGACATCCGATAATTCACCCCTCCACTTT
.	TRBV4-1	.	TRBJ1-5	CASSQLHPRVRQPQHF	TGCGCCAGCAGCCAGCTCCACCCAAGGGTTCGTCAGCCCCAGCATTTT
.	TRBV20-1	.	TRBJ1-3	CSASLEGVIYF	TGCAGTGCTAGTTTAGAGGGAGTCATATATTTT
.	TRBV19	.	TRBJ1-1	CASSIGRDTEAFF	TGTGCCAGTAGTATCGGCAGGGACACTGAAGCTTTCTTT
TRBD1	TRBV6-1	.	TRBJ1-5	CASSPGQGGNQPQHF	TGTGCCAGCAGCCCCGGACAGGGGGGCAATCAGCCCCAGCATTTT
.	TRBV19	.	TRBJ1-1	CASSLGAKNTEAFF	TGTGCCAGTAGTCTAGGGGCCAAGAACACTGAAGCTTTCTTT
.	TRBV10-3	.	TRBJ2-3	CAISESSGGQGQTDTQYF	TGTGCCATCAGTGAGTCATCTGGCGGGCAGGGACAAACAGATACGCAGTATTTT
TRBD1	TRBV6-5	.	TRBJ1-1	CASSYDRGVTEAFF	TGTGCCAGCAGTTACGACAGGGGAGTCACTGAAGCTTTCTTT
.	TRBV6-4	.	TRBJ1-2	CASSSGGGYTF	TGTGCCAGCAGTTCCGGGGGCGGCTACACCTTC
.	TRBV7-2	.	TRBJ2-6	CASSATGWGANVLTF	TGTGCCAGCAGCGCTACAGGGTGGGGGGCCAACGTCCTGACTTTC
.	TRBV5-4	few	TRBJ1-2	CASNPSEGRGGYGYTF	TGTGCCAGCAATCCTAGCGAGGGCCGGGGGGGTTATGGCTACACCTTC
.	TRBV10-3	.	TRBJ2-3	CAISQTGQNTQYF	TGTGCCATCAGCCAGACGGGACAAAATACGCAGTATTTT
.	TRBV6-6	.	TRBJ1-2	CASSPALPGYGYTF	TGTGCCAGCAGCCCGGCTCTCCCTGGTTATGGCTACACCTTC
TRBD1	TRBV10-3	few	TRBJ2-1	CAISGGTGNYNEQFF	TGTGCCATCAGTGGGGGGACAGGGAACTACAATGAGCAGTTCTTC
TRBD1	TRBV27	once	TRBJ2-1	CASSYPGTGDYNEQFF	TGTGCCAGCAGCTACCCCGGGACAGGGGACTACAATGAGCAGTTCTTC
.	TRBV19	few	TRBJ1-4	CASSNAFNEKLFF	TGTGCCAGTAGTAATGCGTTTAATGAAAAACTGTTTTTT
.	TRBV12-5	.	TRBJ2-1	CASGLVWGAYFF	TGTGCTAGTGGTTTGGTATGGGGGGCTTATTTCTTC
.	TRBV19	medium-sized	TRBJ1-5	CASSKAGVSNQPQHF	TGTGCCAGTAGTAAGGCGGGGGTGAGCAATCAGCCCCAGCATTTT
TRBD1	TRBV19	few	TRBJ1-4	CATRTGEATNEKLFF	TGTGCCACGAGGACAGGGGAGGCAACTAATGAAAAACTGTTTTTT
TRBD1	TRBV25-1	.	TRBJ1-2	CASSGDRGNYGYTF	TGTGCCAGCAGTGGGGACAGGGGAAACTATGGCTACACCTTC